These T cell receptor beta chains were read from a single sample in a study of cytomegalovirus exposure and HLA in healthy donors. The table came from immunoSEQ multiplex PCR; TCRdb's copy has only in-frame clones and leaves some out. The table lists roughly 150,000 clones, 80% to 90% of them singletons, with approximately 2.4% in the top ten. Sequencing was performed on PBMCs. These receptors came from a male donor in good health and CMV-seronegative. The conserved cysteine and the conserved F or W are not part of the CDR3 here. Each record gives: CDR3 length, J gene, V gene, CDR3 protein.

10 TRBJ2-7 TRBV6-1 ASSARMDEQY
13 TRBJ1-2 TRBV5-1 ASSRTRDRACGYT
16 TRBJ2-7 TRBV4-1 ASSPYGLAGGRTYEQY
16 TRBJ2-1 TRBV5-3 ARSLAYRENGSYNEQF
12 TRBJ1-2 TRBV7-3 ASSQGQGVRGYT
15 TRBJ2-3 TRBV6-4 ASSDSTSGGSTDTQY
11 TRBJ2-7 TRBV29-1 SVRDRVIYEQY
11 TRBJ2-7 TRBV29-1 SVTRDRTYEQY
11 TRBJ1-1 TRBV5-1 ASSPNGHTEAF
13 TRBJ2-5 TRBV7-8 ASSLLAVGGETQY
15 TRBJ1-1 TRBV5-1 ASSKRGNGQVDTEAF
14 TRBJ1-4 TRBV5-1 ASSLAGGETNEKLF
13 TRBJ1-2 TRBV5-1 ASSSPRTGGYGYT
15 TRBJ1-4 TRBV19 ATHPGTGQPTNEKLF
13 TRBJ1-1 TRBV5-1 ASSRDPGGNTEAF
10 TRBJ2-1 TRBV2 ASRGAVDEQF
13 TRBJ2-5 TRBV7-6 ASSLDGTSIETQY
13 TRBJ2-7 TRBV6-5 ASTPLGLAGGEQY
10 TRBJ1-2 TRBV30 AWKDSHYGYT
10 TRBJ2-2 TRBV2 ASRGGSGELF
15 TRBJ2-2 TRBV7-6 ASSLASGLTNTGELF
13 TRBJ2-5 TRBV19 ASRRLTGAQETQY
12 TRBJ2-5 TRBV19 ASSMGPEEETQY
14 TRBJ1-1 TRBV7-6 ASSLALTGVVTEAF
15 TRBJ2-7 TRBV28 ASSFNSGRPNSYEQY
14 TRBJ2-2 TRBV5-6 ASSWGPRADTGELF
14 TRBJ1-5 TRBV27 ASSLGAGYSNQPQH
14 TRBJ2-3 TRBV7-3 ASSPRLAGGTDTQY
13 TRBJ1-4 TRBV7-9 ASSIGQGAGEKLF
11 TRBJ2-1 TRBV19 ASTILAGNEQF
13 TRBJ2-5 TRBV28 ASSGGQAYQETQY
12 TRBJ2-7 TRBV7-6 ASSVGQARNEQY
13 TRBJ1-6 TRBV7-8 ASSLAGQGDSPLH
14 TRBJ2-5 TRBV5-1 ASSPRLASGGETQY
12 TRBJ2-2 TRBV19 ASKAGVGTGELF
16 TRBJ2-6 TRBV27 ASSFSDRVLSGANVLT
12 TRBJ2-7 TRBV5-4 ASSTPGQGNEQY
15 TRBJ1-2 TRBV7-9 ASSDRDRGANNYGYT
15 TRBJ2-1 TRBV5-1 ASSFMGVAGVYNEQF
14 TRBJ2-1 TRBV7-6 ASSTSPGLADNEQF
13 TRBJ2-7 TRBV6-1 ASRTTGRGVYEQY
11 TRBJ2-5 TRBV5-1 ASSLVPGETQY
11 TRBJ2-5 TRBV28 ASRGHLQETQY
12 TRBJ1-2 TRBV5-1 ASSLLRGGDGYT
9 TRBJ2-7 TRBV10-3 AIRGGDEQY
11 TRBJ1-1 TRBV30 AWSVAVNTEAF
10 TRBJ1-1 TRBV6-6 ASSSEDTEAF
14 TRBJ1-5 TRBV27 ASSLGQGSGNQPQH
14 TRBJ1-5 TRBV11-2 ASSLGGQGMNQPQH
11 TRBJ1-5 TRBV5-3 ARSPGQNQPQH
11 TRBJ2-3 TRBV27 ASSLQGADTQY
13 TRBJ2-3 TRBV6-1 ASSEGVRGTDTQY
13 TRBJ2-7 TRBV9 ASSVGSGSSYEQY
13 TRBJ2-7 TRBV19 ASSITGTGGYEQY
12 TRBJ2-3 TRBV7-3 ASSLGLAGDTQY